Sequencing of this T cell receptor beta chain was carried out in a study of blood T cell repertoires in COVID-19. This table comes from immunoSEQ multiplex PCR, and its TCRdb copy is limited to in-frame clones, with some not included. The top ten hold 6.5% to 9% of the sample, which has 45,000 to 55,000 clones, roughly 80% seen once. This clone was found once. V lost 6 bases, J lost 4 bases, and 7 bases lay in between. This CDR3 spans 12 amino acids. CDR1 MDHEN and CDR2 SYDVKM come from the germline V gene. The specimen was peripheral blood. The chain joins TRBV28 to TRBJ1-5, with unresolved D. This clonotype was sampled from a man in his 60s with active COVID-19. The CDR3 protein is CASSGINQPQHF. The CDR3 coding sequence is TGTGCCAGCAGCGGGATAAATCAGCCCCAGCATTTT.